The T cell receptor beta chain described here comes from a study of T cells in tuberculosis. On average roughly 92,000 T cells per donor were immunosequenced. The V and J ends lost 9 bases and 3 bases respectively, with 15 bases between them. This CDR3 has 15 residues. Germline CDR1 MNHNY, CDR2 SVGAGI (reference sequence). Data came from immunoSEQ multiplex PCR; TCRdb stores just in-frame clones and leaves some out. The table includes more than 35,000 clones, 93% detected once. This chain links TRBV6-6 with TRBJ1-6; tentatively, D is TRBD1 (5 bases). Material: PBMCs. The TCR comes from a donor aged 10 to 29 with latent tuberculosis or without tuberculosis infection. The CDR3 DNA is TGTGCCAGACTCCCGGGGGTTGGCTATAATTCACCCCTCCACTTT. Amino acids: CARLPGVGYNSPLHF.